Each of the 23 T cell receptor beta chains below was sequenced from the same sample in a study of cytomegalovirus exposure and HLA in healthy donors. The study ran its PCR with 60 Vbeta and 13 Jbeta primers. Profiled with immunoSEQ multiplex PCR; TCRdb holds only in-frame clones, not every one. Its table records around 75,000 clones. Sequenced input: PBMCs. Every receptor here comes from a man aged 40-55 years in good health and CMV-seronegative.

The V and J genes are TRBV7-2 and TRBJ1-2, with TRBD1 as a possible D gene (6 bases). This CDR3 region has 15 residues. V was shortened by 2 bases and J by 2 bases, with 12 bases between the two germline ends. Germline V gene data show CDR1 as SGHTA and CDR2 as FQGNSA. The CDR3, as DNA: TGTGCCAGCAGCTTAAACCGGGACACAAACTATGGCTACACCTTC. It is translated as CASSLNRDTNYGYTF.

The rearrangement joins TRBV6-1 to TRBJ1-3; no clear D. The CDR3 loop spans 15 amino acids. The germline CDR1 and CDR2 sequences are MNHNS and SASEGT. V shed 3 bases and J shed 0 bases, with 9 bases lying between them. The CDR3 DNA sequence: TGTGCCAGCAGTGATGTCGGTTCCTCTGGAAACACCATATATTTT. Its translation: CASSDVGSSGNTIYF.

V is TRBV6-6 and J is TRBJ2-2; D gene unclear. Germline assignment: CDR1 MNHNY and CDR2 SVGAGI (reference sequence). The V and J ends lost 5 bases and 6 bases respectively, with 19 bases between them. This CDR3 contains 16 residues. The CDR3 protein is CASSTELPLYAGELFF. In nucleotides, the CDR3 is TGTGCCAGCAGTACCGAACTACCTCTATATGCCGGGGAGCTGTTTTTT.

In nucleotides, the CDR3 is TGTGCCAGCAGCTTGGGATTACAGGGGGCGAGGGACATTCAGTACTTC. Its translation: CASSLGLQGARDIQYF. The chain carries TRBV5-4 and TRBJ2-4; TRBD1 matches at 9 bases. This CDR3 is 16 amino acids long. The germline CDR1 and CDR2 sequences are SGHNT and YYREEE (reference sequence). Trimming took 0 bases from V and 8 from J; bases not matched to a gene: 9.

The chain joins TRBV28 to TRBJ2-5, with D possibly TRBD1 on 6 matching bases. This CDR3 is built from 13 residues. Trimming took 3 bases from V and 2 from J, leaving 7 bases between them. Looked up from germline, CDR1 is MDHEN and CDR2 is SYDVKM. The CDR3 DNA follows: TGTGCCAGCAGTTTGGACAGACAAGAGACCCAGTACTTC. Translated: CASSLDRQETQYF.

The chain uses TRBV6-5 and TRBJ2-5; 7 positions agree with TRBD1. The CDR3 has 14 amino acids. V dropped 5 bases and J dropped 2; count of bases not matched to a gene: 5. CDR1 is MNHEY and CDR2 is SVGAGI in the germline V gene. The CDR3 spells CASSHEGQQETQYF. CDR3 coding DNA: TGTGCCAGCAGTCATGAGGGACAGCAAGAGACCCAGTACTTC.

The V and J genes are TRBV2 and TRBJ2-5; possibly TRBD1 for D (5 bases). The CDR3 has 13 residues. Trimming took off 4 bases at V and 0 bases at J, with 6 bases between the two ends. From germline, CDR1 is SNHLY and CDR2 FYNNEI. The chain's CDR3 is CASSGQYQETQYF. The CDR3 DNA reads as TGTGCCAGCAGTGGACAGTACCAAGAGACCCAGTACTTC.

The J gene is TRBJ2-1, the V gene TRBV5-6; maybe TRBD2 (6 bases). Germline CDR1 and CDR2: SGHDT and YYEEEE. V lost 2 bases to trimming and J lost 2 bases, with 11 bases between them. CDR3 length: 15 amino acids. In DNA, the CDR3 is TGTGCCAGCAGCTTTCCAGCGGGCCCCTACAATGAGCAGTTCTTC. As protein: CASSFPAGPYNEQFF.

The rearrangement links TRBV5-1 to TRBJ2-4; D is undetermined. The CDR3 is 14 residues long. Germline V CDR1 and CDR2: SGHRS, YFSETQ. Between the trimmed V and J ends, which lost 0 bases and 3 bases, there was a span of 7 bases. In DNA form, the CDR3 reads TGCGCCAGCAGCTTGGCAGGCAACAAAAACATTCAGTACTTC. Protein product: CASSLAGNKNIQYF.

The gene calls are TRBV4-1 and TRBJ1-2; 7 bases agree with TRBD1. CDR1 MGHRA and CDR2 YSYEKL come from the germline V gene. This CDR3 comprises 16 residues. The junction had 8 bases not matched to a gene; V was cut back by 0 bases and J by 4 bases. The CDR3 DNA reads as TGCGCCAGCAGCCAAGAGATGACAGGGCCTGCCTATGGCTACACCTTC. Translating gives CASSQEMTGPAYGYTF.

Written as DNA, the CDR3 is TGTGCCAGTTACCTTAGCGGGGCCGGGGATGAGCAGTTCTTC. Protein: CASYLSGAGDEQFF. The chain carries TRBV5-4 and TRBJ2-1; TRBD2 matches 8 bases. V trimming: 8 bases; J trimming: 8 bases; junction bases outside the gene matches: 12. This CDR3 comprises 14 residues. In germline, CDR1 is SGHNT, CDR2 YYREEE (reference sequence).

This chain joins TRBV6-5 and TRBJ2-7; D ambiguous. The germline CDR1 and CDR2 sequences are MNHEY and SVGAGI. V gave up 2 bases and J gave up 4 bases, with 12 bases separating them. This CDR3 is 14 amino acids long. CDR3 nucleotides: TGTGCCAGCAGTTACAGGCGGAGCTATTACGAGCAGTACTTC. Its protein product is CASSYRRSYYEQYF.

The CDR3 is CASSYPGGRSNQPQHF. CDR3 nucleotides: TGTGCCAGCAGTTACCCAGGGGGCCGGAGCAATCAGCCCCAGCATTTT. This sequence joins TRBV28 and TRBJ1-5, with 8 bases that match TRBD1. CDR3 size: 16 residues. Unmatched junction bases numbered 6, after V lost 4 bases and J lost 1 base. From germline, CDR1 is MDHEN and CDR2 SYDVKM.

This rearrangement joins TRBV9 to TRBJ2-3; tentatively, D is TRBD2 (6 bases). This CDR3 has 16 residues. CDR1 and CDR2 (germline): SGDLS, YYNGEE. The V and J ends lost 0 bases and 1 base respectively, with 12 bases between them. The CDR3 DNA sequence: TGTGCCAGCAGCGTAGCGTTAGGGGAGGGCACAGATACGCAGTATTTT. This encodes CASSVALGEGTDTQYF.

The chain couples TRBV7-9 to TRBJ2-2; possibly TRBD2 for D (6 bases). The V gene's germline CDR1 is SEHNR and CDR2 FQNEAQ (reference sequence). CDR3 size: 16 residues. The germline V and J ends were trimmed by 5 bases and 5 bases, with 18 bases remaining between them. The CDR3 nucleotides are TGTGCCAGCAGCACCCGACTAGGGGCCTGGACCGGGGAGCTGTTTTTT. Translation gives CASSTRLGAWTGELFF.

This chain uses TRBV29-1 with TRBJ1-3; tentative D call: TRBD1 (5 bases). Germline V lookup: CDR1 SQVTM, CDR2 ANQGSEA. The CDR3 sequence is 15 residues long. Trimming removed 2 bases at V and 2 bases at J, with 13 bases between. The CDR3 nucleotides read TGCAGCGTTGAACTCCCCATCAGGGCTGGAAACACCATATATTTT. Translating gives CSVELPIRAGNTIYF.

The chain recombines TRBV7-2 with TRBJ2-7, with a weak D call TRBD2 (5 bases). The CDR3 runs 14 residues. V dropped 5 bases and J dropped 6 bases, with 17 bases sitting between them. Germline assignment: CDR1 SGHTA and CDR2 FQGNSA. The CDR3 bases are TGTGCCAGCAGCCGGGATCTCCATACAAGCGAGCAGTACTTC. Translated, it gives CASSRDLHTSEQYF.

The chain is built from TRBV28 and TRBJ1-1, with D perhaps TRBD1 (5 bases). Germline V gene sequence: CDR1 MDHEN, CDR2 SYDVKM. The CDR3 contains 16 residues. V was clipped by 5 bases and J by 4 bases, with 20 bases between them. CDR3 DNA sequence: TGTGCCAGCAGTGTCCCGGGACTCCCGGGGGGCACTGAAGCTTTCTTT. Encoded protein: CASSVPGLPGGTEAFF. The full variable domain, rest sourced from reference TRBV28 and TRBJ1-1, is DVKVTQSSRYLVKRTGEKVFLECVQDMDHENMFWYRQDPGLGLRLIYFSYDVKMKEKGDIPEGYSVSREKKERFSLILESASTNQTSMYLCASSVPGLPGGTEAFFGQGTRLTVV.

The chain recombines TRBV6-1 with TRBJ2-3, with a tentative D call TRBD2 (6 bases). The CDR3 contains 14 residues. With 7 bases removed from V and 5 bases from J, the gap between germline ends came to 16 bases. Germline-derived CDR1 and CDR2 are MNHNS and SASEGT. CDR3 nucleotides: TGTGCCAGCATCCCGCGGGGCGGGGTAGATACGCAGTATTTT. Translating it yields CASIPRGGVDTQYF.

The V gene is TRBV6-5, the J gene TRBJ1-1; TRBD1 aligns across 11 bases. V was clipped by 0 bases and J by 6 bases; unmatched bases: 3. The CDR3 loop spans 15 amino acids. CDR1 is MNHEY and CDR2 is SVGAGI in the germline V gene. CDR3 residues: CASSYSRTGGPEAFF. For the CDR3, the DNA is TGTGCCAGCAGTTACTCACGGACAGGGGGCCCTGAAGCTTTCTTT.

The chain recombines TRBV6-5 with TRBJ1-2; D may be TRBD1 (5 bases). V lost 6 bases to trimming and J lost 0 bases, with 11 bases between them. This CDR3 contains 14 residues. Germline assignment: CDR1 MNHEY and CDR2 SVGAGI. CDR3 protein: CASSRASTNYGYTF. CDR3 DNA sequence: TGTGCCAGCAGCAGGGCATCGACTAACTATGGCTACACCTTC.

The V and J genes are TRBV7-2 and TRBJ1-1; TRBD1 agrees at 8 bases. The junction had 6 bases not matched to a gene; V was cut back by 5 bases and J by 1 base. Germline V gene data show CDR1 as SGHTA and CDR2 as FQGNSA. The CDR3 consists of 15 residues. This CDR3 is CASSPRQGRNTEAFF. CDR3 DNA: TGTGCCAGCAGCCCAAGACAGGGGAGGAACACTGAAGCTTTCTTT.

V gene TRBV7-2 combines with J gene TRBJ2-7, with 7 nucleotides matching TRBD1. Looked up from germline, CDR1 is SGHTA and CDR2 is FQGNSA. The V segment lost 5 bases and the J segment 5 bases; nucleotides outside the gene matches: 6. The CDR3 consists of 13 residues. DNA for the CDR3: TGTGCCAGCAGCCAAAACAGGGGCGACGAGCAGTACTTC. Amino acids: CASSQNRGDEQYF. The whole variable domain, remainder taken from reference TRBV7-2 and TRBJ2-7, is GAGVSQSPSNKVTEKGKDVELRCDPISGHTALYWYRQSLGQGLEFLIYFQGNSAPDKSGLPSDRFSAERTGGSVSTLTIQRTQQEDSAVYLCASSQNRGDEQYFGPGTRLTVT.